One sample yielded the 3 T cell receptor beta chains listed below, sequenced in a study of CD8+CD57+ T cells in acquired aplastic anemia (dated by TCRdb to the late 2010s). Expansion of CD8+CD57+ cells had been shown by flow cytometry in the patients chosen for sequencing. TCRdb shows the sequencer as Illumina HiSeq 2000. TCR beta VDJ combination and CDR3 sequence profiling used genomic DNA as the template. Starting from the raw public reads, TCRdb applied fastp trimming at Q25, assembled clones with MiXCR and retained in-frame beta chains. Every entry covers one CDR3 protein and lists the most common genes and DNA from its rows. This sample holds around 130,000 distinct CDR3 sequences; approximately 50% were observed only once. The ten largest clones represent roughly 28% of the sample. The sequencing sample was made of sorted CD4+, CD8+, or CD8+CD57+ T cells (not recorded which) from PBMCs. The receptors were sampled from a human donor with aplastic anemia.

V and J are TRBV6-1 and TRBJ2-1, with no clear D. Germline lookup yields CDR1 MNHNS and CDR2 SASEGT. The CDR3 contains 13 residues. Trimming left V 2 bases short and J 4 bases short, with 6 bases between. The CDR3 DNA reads TGTGCCAGCAGTGAATGGCGTTACAATGAGCAGTTCTTC. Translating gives CASSEWRYNEQFF.

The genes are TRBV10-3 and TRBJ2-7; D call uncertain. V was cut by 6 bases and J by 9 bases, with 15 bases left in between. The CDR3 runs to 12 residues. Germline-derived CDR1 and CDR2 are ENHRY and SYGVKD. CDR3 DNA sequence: TGTGCCATCAGGGAAGAACGGGTGGCGCAGTACTTC. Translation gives CAIREERVAQYF.

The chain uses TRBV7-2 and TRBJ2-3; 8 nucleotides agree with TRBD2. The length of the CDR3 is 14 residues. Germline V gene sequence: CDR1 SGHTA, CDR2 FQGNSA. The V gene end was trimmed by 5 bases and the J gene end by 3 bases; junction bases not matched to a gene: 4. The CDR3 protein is CASSQAGVTDTQYF. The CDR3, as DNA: TGTGCCAGCAGCCAAGCGGGAGTAACAGATACGCAGTATTTT.